The sequence of this TCR beta chain was determined in a study of blood T cell repertoires in COVID-19. In the study overall: COVID-19 samples from acute and convalescent phases originated in the United States, Italy and Spain. The analysed material was cDNA or gDNA that came from T cells, B-cell-depleted T cells, or PBMCs.

Resolution of symptoms, clearance, or two negative PCRs was present in recovered Cohort 3 donors. The germline CDR1 and CDR2 sequences are SGDLS and YYNGEE. V was clipped by 5 bases and J by 5 bases; unmatched bases: 15. The CDR3 spans 16 residues. Sequencing used immunoSEQ multiplex PCR; TCRdb keeps in-frame clones, though not all of them. Of 190,000 or so clones listed, roughly 82% are singletons. The rearrangement links TRBV9 to TRBJ1-1, with 7 nucleotides matching TRBD1. Sequencing was done on a sample of PBMCs or T cells enriched from blood (not recorded which). This TCR came from a man aged 35-49 years who had recovered from COVID-19. CDR3 sequence: CASSRQTGVRGTEAFF. CDR3 coding DNA: TGTGCCAGCAGTAGACAAACAGGGGTTCGTGGGACTGAAGCTTTCTTT.